This TCR beta chain stems from a study of T-cell memory formation after mild COVID-19. Across the study: The two donors had largely donor-specific TCR clusters.

This clonotype was counted only a few times. 5'RACE primed from the constant segment yielded TCR alpha and TCR beta cDNA libraries bearing sample barcodes and UMIs. TCRdb called the 5' RACE reads again in MiXCR, with one record for every CDR3 protein. Seen here are under 400,000 distinct CDR3 sequences, around 21% observed once, and the top ten hold 9.5% to 15%. CDR1 and CDR2 from the germline V gene are MGHRA and YSYEKL. Deletions cut 3 bases from V and 3 bases from J, with 14 bases between. This CDR3 has 15 amino acids. This clonotype was sampled from an adult woman who had mild COVID-19 (a few samples of this study predate the infection). Cell type and time point are not known. The J gene is TRBJ1-2, the V gene TRBV4-1; D not certain. The sequencing sample was made of PBMCs or a T cell subset sorted from them (not recorded which). Here the CDR3 DNA reads TGCGCCAGCAGCCAGGACTACGGGTCTCACTATGGCTACACCTTC. Its translation: CASSQDYGSHYGYTF.